Following are 12 T cell receptor beta chains from one sample sequenced in a study of T cells in Graves' hyperthyroidism and ophthalmopathy (dated by TCRdb to the late 2010s). Preparation of the library involved multiplex PCR. Instrument on record: Illumina HiSeq 2000. TCR beta CDR3 regions were amplified from RNA transcripts. For the first round of RT-PCR on the TCR CDR3, the HTBI primer set was used together with the Qiagen OneStep RT-PCR kit. Using fastp at Q25 and MiXCR, TCRdb reprocessed the public reads and kept productive beta chains. Identical CDR3 protein sequences are pooled into one entry, listed with their most common genes and DNA. This sample is represented by approximately 600,000 distinct CDR3 sequences; approximately 14% of them were singletons. Of the sample, roughly 6.2% is held by the ten largest clones. The sequenced sample was blood. The origin of the receptors is a woman younger than 45 with Graves' hyperthyroidism that later progressed to Graves' ophthalmopathy.

This clonotype was counted a few times. The V and J genes are TRBV5-4 and TRBJ1-1; TRBD1 might be the D (5 bases). The CDR3 consists of 14 residues. Trimming stripped 0 bases from V and 5 bases from J, with 11 bases between. Germline V lookup: CDR1 SGHNT, CDR2 YYREEE (reference sequence). CDR3 bases: TGTGCCAGCAGCTTGGCCCAGGGAAGGACTGAAGCTTTCTTT. It translates to CASSLAQGRTEAFF.

The table lists this clonotype with many counts. The J gene is TRBJ1-1, the V gene TRBV30; 7 positions agree with TRBD1. This CDR3 region has 13 residues. J gave up 5 bases and V 1 base, and 4 bases lay outside the gene matches. Germline values: CDR1 GTSNPN, CDR2 SVGIG (reference sequence). The CDR3 loop reads CAWSDQGGTEAFF. The CDR3 nucleotides are TGTGCCTGGAGTGATCAGGGGGGAACTGAAGCTTTCTTT.

CDR3 in DNA: TGTGCCAGCAGTTACTCGGGACGGGGTAATTCACCCCTCCACTTT. It translates to CASSYSGRGNSPLHF. This chain joins TRBV6-5 and TRBJ1-6; a weak D match, TRBD1 (5 bases). Between the trimmed V and J ends, which lost 0 bases and 6 bases, there was a span of 9 bases. This CDR3 has 15 amino acids. CDR1 MNHEY and CDR2 SVGAGI come from the germline V gene.

This clonotype was observed many times. The chain recombines TRBV12-3 or TRBV12-4 with TRBJ2-2, with D unresolved. Trimming left V 6 bases short and J 1 base short, with 6 bases between. The length of the CDR3 is 13 residues. The DNA of the CDR3 is TGTGCCAGCAGATTAATGAACACCGGGGAGCTGTTTTTT. Residues: CASRLMNTGELFF.

The table lists this clonotype with many counts. This chain links TRBV3-1 with TRBJ2-5; D might be TRBD2 (6 bases). Trimming shortened V by 0 bases and J by 7 bases, and 15 bases separated the two germline ends. Germline values: CDR1 LGHDT, CDR2 YNNKEL (reference sequence). CDR3 length: 15 amino acids. The CDR3 protein is CASSQDLGTQGTQYF. Here the CDR3 DNA reads TGTGCCAGCAGCCAAGATCTAGGGACTCAGGGGACCCAGTACTTC.

This clonotype was found many times. V and J are TRBV10-3 and TRBJ1-3; unclear D gene. V shed 3 bases and J shed 4 bases, with 10 bases lying between them. In germline, CDR1 is ENHRY, CDR2 SYGVKD. The CDR3 is 14 residues long. CDR3 region: CAISDGEDGNTIYF. Written as DNA, the CDR3 is TGTGCCATCAGTGATGGGGAAGACGGAAACACCATATATTTT.

As concerns this clonotype: Just one base apart from a much larger clone, this may be a read error. The DNA for the CDR3 is TGCAGTGCCGGGATCTATAGCACAGATATGCAGTATTTT. Amino acids: CSAGIYSTDMQYF. The V and J genes are TRBV20-1 and TRBJ2-3; tentative D call: TRBD2 (5 bases). This CDR3 spans 13 amino acids. Germline V CDR1 and CDR2: DFQATT, SNEGSKA (reference sequence).

This clonotype was observed many times. The genes are TRBV19 and TRBJ2-6; D is perhaps TRBD1 (5 bases). V shed 3 bases and J shed 0 bases, with 6 bases lying between them. CDR1 is LNHDA and CDR2 is SQIVND in the germline V gene (reference sequence). The CDR3 totals 15 residues. CDR3 in amino acids: CASSIQGSGANVLTF. In nucleotides, the CDR3 is TGTGCCAGTAGTATCCAGGGCTCTGGGGCCAACGTCCTGACTTTC. Drawing the rest from reference TRBV19 and TRBJ2-6, the complete variable domain is DGGITQSPKYLFRKEGQNVTLSCEQNLNHDAMYWYRQDPGQGLRLIYYSQIVNDFQKGDIAEGYSVSREKKESFPLTVTSAQKNPTAFYLCASSIQGSGANVLTFGAGSRLTVL.

There are many counts of this clonotype. The chain joins TRBV7-9 to TRBJ2-1; 14 bases map to TRBD2. V gave up 3 bases and J gave up 8 bases; unmatched junction bases: 9. The CDR3 runs to 17 residues. Germline V gene lookup returns CDR1 SEHNR and CDR2 FQNEAQ (reference sequence). The CDR3 is CASSFSPGLAGVHEQFF. As DNA, the CDR3 is TGTGCCAGCAGCTTTTCCCCGGGACTAGCGGGAGTTCATGAGCAGTTCTTC.

The chain employs TRBV5-5 and TRBJ2-4, with D possibly matching TRBD2 (6 bases). The CDR3 contains 17 residues. The germline CDR1 and CDR2 sequences are SGHKS and YYEKEE (reference sequence). The V end was cut by 0 bases, the J end by 0 bases, with 13 bases between. In DNA, the CDR3 is TGTGCCAGCAGCTTGGCCGCTGGAGGGGTAGCCAAAAACATTCAGTACTTC. This codes for CASSLAAGGVAKNIQYF.

The chain has TRBV20-1 and TRBJ1-1; D is uncertain. V was trimmed by 0 bases and J by 1 base, leaving 12 bases between them. CDR3 length: 15 residues. Germline V gene lookup returns CDR1 DFQATT and CDR2 SNEGSKA (reference sequence). CDR3 DNA: TGCAGTGCTAGAGATTGGGCAGGACCGAACACTGAAGCTTTCTTT. This sequence encodes CSARDWAGPNTEAFF.

This clonotype was observed a handful of times. A read error may produce the germline difference seen at one junction end. The CDR3 nucleotides are TGTGCTAGCAGCTCCGGGGAGACGGAGACCCAGTACTTC. It encodes CASSSGETETQYF. The chain carries TRBV7-7 and TRBJ2-5, with D possibly being TRBD2 (5 bases). Germline CDR1 reads SSHAT; CDR2 reads FNYEAQ (reference sequence). The CDR3 spans 13 residues.